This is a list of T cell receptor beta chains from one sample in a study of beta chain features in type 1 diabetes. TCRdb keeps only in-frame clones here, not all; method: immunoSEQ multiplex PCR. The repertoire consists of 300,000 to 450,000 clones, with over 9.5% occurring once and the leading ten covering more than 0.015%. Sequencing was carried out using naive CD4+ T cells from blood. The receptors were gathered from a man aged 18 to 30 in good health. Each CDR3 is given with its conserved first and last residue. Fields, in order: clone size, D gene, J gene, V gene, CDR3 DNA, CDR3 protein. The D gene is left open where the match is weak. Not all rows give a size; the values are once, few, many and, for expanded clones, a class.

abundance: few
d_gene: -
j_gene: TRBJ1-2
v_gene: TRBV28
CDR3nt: TGTGCCAGCATTAGGGAGGGGGGACCTTACTATGGCTACACCTTC
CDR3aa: CASIREGGPYYGYTF

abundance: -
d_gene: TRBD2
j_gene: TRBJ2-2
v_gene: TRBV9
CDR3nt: TGTGCCAGCAGCCTAGCGGGAGCGAACACCGGGGAGCTGTTTTTT
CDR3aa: CASSLAGANTGELFF

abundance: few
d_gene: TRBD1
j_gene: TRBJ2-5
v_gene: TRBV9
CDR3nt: TGTGCCAGCAGCGTAGGGGACAGGGGATGGGAGCAGTACTTC
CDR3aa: CASSVGDRGWEQYF

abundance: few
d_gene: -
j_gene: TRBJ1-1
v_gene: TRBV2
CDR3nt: TGTGCCAGCATTCGGGGGTCCCCCACTGAAGCTTTCTTT
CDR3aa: CASIRGSPTEAFF

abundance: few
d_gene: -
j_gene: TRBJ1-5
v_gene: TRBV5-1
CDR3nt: TGCGCCAGCAGCTCGGGGGGGAGCAATCAGCCCCAGCATTTT
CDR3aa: CASSSGGSNQPQHF

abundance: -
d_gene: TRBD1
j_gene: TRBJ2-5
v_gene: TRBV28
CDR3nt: TGTGCCAGCAGTTTATTCCAGGGGGTGTTTCCAGAGACCCAGTACTTC
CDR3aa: CASSLFQGVFPETQYF

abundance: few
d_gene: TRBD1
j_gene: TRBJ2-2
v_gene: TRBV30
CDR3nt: TGTGCCTGGACCCCACGGACAGGGTGGAACACCGGGGAGCTGTTTTTT
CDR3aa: CAWTPRTGWNTGELFF

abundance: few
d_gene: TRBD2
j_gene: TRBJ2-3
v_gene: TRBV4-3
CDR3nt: TGCGCCAGCAGCCAAGACCGGGCGATGGTAGCGGGGCGCACAGATACGCAGTATTTT
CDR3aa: CASSQDRAMVAGRTDTQYF

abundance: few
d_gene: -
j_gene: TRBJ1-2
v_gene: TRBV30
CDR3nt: TGTGCCTGCAGTCAGAAACAGCAGAGTTTCTATGGCTACACCTTC
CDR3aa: CACSQKQQSFYGYTF

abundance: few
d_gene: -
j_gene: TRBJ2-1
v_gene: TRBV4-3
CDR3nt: TGCGCCAGCAGCCAAGATACGAGACAGGCGTACAATGAGCAGTTCTTC
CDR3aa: CASSQDTRQAYNEQFF

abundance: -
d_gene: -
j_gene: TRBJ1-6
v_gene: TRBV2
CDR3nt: TGTGCCAGCAGTATGGGACAACCCTATAATTCACCCCTCCACTTT
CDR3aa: CASSMGQPYNSPLHF

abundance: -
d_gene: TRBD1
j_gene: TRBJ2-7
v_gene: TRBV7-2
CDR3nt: TGTGCCAGCAGCCGCGACAGGGTGCAGTCCTACGAGCAGTACTTC
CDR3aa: CASSRDRVQSYEQYF

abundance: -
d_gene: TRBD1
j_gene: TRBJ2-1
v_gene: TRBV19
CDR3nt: TGTGCCAGTAGTATGGGACAGGGGGCGGATGAGCAGTTCTTC
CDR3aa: CASSMGQGADEQFF

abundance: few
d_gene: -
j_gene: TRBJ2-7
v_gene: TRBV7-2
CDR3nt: TGTGCCAGCAGCTTGAGAACCGGGACACCCGACTACGAGCAGTACTTC
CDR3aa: CASSLRTGTPDYEQYF

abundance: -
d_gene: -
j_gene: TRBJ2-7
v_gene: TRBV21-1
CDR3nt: TGTGCCAGCAGCAAAAGGGGGACAGATTCCTACGAGCAGTACTTC
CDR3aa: CASSKRGTDSYEQYF

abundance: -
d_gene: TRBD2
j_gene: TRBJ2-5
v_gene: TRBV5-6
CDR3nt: TGTGCCAGCAGCCTTACCGGGACTAGCGGCCAAGAGACCCAGTACTTC
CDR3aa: CASSLTGTSGQETQYF

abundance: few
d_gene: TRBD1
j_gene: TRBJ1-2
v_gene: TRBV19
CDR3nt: TGTGCCAGTAGTGTCGGGACAGGGATGGACTATGGCTACACCTTC
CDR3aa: CASSVGTGMDYGYTF

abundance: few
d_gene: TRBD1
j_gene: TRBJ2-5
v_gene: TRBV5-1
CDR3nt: TGCGCCAGCAGACGAAGGACAGGGGGTATCCAAGAGACCCAGTACTTC
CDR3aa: CASRRRTGGIQETQYF

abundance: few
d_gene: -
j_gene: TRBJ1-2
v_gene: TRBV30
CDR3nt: TGTGCCTGGAGGGCCCGGACAGACTATGGCTACACCTTC
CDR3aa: CAWRARTDYGYTF

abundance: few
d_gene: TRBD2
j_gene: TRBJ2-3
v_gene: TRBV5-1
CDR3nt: TGCGCCAGCAGCTTGGTCGTTAGCGGGGGCACAGATACGCAGTATTTT
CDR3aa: CASSLVVSGGTDTQYF

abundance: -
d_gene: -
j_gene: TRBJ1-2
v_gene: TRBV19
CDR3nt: TGTGCCAGCAGTGCCCTCCTCAGAATAACTAACTATGGCTACACCTTC
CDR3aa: CASSALLRITNYGYTF

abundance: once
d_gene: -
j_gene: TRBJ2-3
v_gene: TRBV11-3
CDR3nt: TGTGCCAGCGCCGCCCGTGGCGCGGTAGATACGCAGTATTTT
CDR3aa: CASAARGAVDTQYF

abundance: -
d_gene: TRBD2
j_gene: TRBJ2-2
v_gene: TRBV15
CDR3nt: TGTGCCACCAGCAGAGGCGGGACTAGCCCTCCCGGGGAGCTGTTTTTT
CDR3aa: CATSRGGTSPPGELFF

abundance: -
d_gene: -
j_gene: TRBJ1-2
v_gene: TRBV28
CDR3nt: TGTGCCAGCACCGACTATTATGGCTACACCTTC
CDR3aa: CASTDYYGYTF